The rows below give T cell receptor beta chains drawn from one sample of a study of blood T cells in healthy people across ages. TCRdb ran MiXCR on the 5' RACE reads and lists one entry per CDR3 protein. The sample shows just under 900,000 distinct CDR3 sequences, 25% to 35% of them seen only once. The sample consisted of blood. The receptors come from a woman older than 75 in good health. CDR3s include the opening cysteine and the closing phenylalanine or tryptophan. D genes are given only for firm matches. The listing skips clone size in some rows; elsewhere it reads once, few, many or a size class.

>TRBV3-1|many|TRBJ2-7|TRBD1
CASSLSTGGFSYEQYF
TGTGCCAGCAGCCTGAGTACAGGGGGCTTTTCCTACGAGCAGTACTTC
>TRBV6-5|.|TRBJ1-4|.
CASSPWSNRSEKLFF
TGTGCCAGCAGTCCCTGGTCCAATCGGAGTGAAAAACTGTTTTTT
>TRBV4-3|.|TRBJ2-2|TRBD1
CASSQGAGGTKELFF
TGCGCCAGCAGCCAAGGGGCAGGGGGAACAAAAGAGCTGTTTTTT
>TRBV6-6|.|TRBJ1-2|.
CASSYSQGAGYTF
TGTGCCAGCAGTTACTCGCAGGGAGCTGGCTACACCTTC
>TRBV30|many|TRBJ2-1|.
CAWSAGNEGLQFF
TGTGCCTGGAGTGCCGGGAATGAGGGGCTTCAGTTCTTC
>TRBV27|many|TRBJ2-7|.
CASSAKRQTYEQYF
TGTGCCAGCAGCGCGAAACGACAGACCTACGAGCAGTACTTC
>TRBV21-1|few|TRBJ1-6|.
CASSNRDRGCSYNSPLHF
TGTGCCAGCAGCAACCGGGACAGGGGATGTTCCTATAATTCACCCCTCCACTTT
>TRBV6-1|.|TRBJ1-4|.
CASSGGSLGEKLFF
TGTGCCAGCAGTGGCGGGTCCCTGGGGGAAAAACTGTTTTTT
>TRBV15|.|TRBJ1-2|.
CATSRDLGLGGANGYTF
TGTGCCACCAGCAGAGATCTAGGTCTGGGGGGCGCGAATGGCTACACCTTC
>TRBV20-1|many|TRBJ2-3|TRBD2
CSAPFPGGTDTQYF
TGCAGTGCTCCCTTCCCGGGGGGGACAGATACGCAGTATTTT
>TRBV12-3/TRBV12-4|many|TRBJ1-1|.
CASSLQAWMAFF
TGTGCCAGCAGTTTACAGGCCTGGATGGCTTTCTTT
>TRBV28|many|TRBJ2-7|.
CASSLGGGNEQYF
TGTGCCAGCAGTTTAGGAGGGGGCAACGAGCAGTACTTC
>TRBV20-1|.|TRBJ2-1|TRBD2
CSARLVGRTSGGPYNEHFF
TGCAGTGCTAGACTGGTTGGTCGAACTAGCGGGGGCCCCTACAATGAGCACTTCTTC
>TRBV4-3|many|TRBJ2-1|TRBD1
CASSQDNPGQSYGKSSYNEQFF
TGCGCCAGCAGCCAAGATAACCCGGGACAGAGTTACGGAAAAAGCTCCTACAATGAGCAGTTCTTC
>TRBV12-3/TRBV12-4|.|TRBJ2-7|TRBD2
CASSLGTSALYEQYF
TGTGCCAGCAGTTTGGGGACTAGCGCTCTCTACGAGCAGTACTTC
>TRBV2|.|TRBJ2-7|.
CASSEQGGRAYEQYF
TGTGCCAGCAGCGAACAGGGAGGGAGGGCCTACGAGCAGTACTTC
>TRBV6-2/TRBV6-3|many|TRBJ2-7|.
CASRRQPLSYEQYF
TGTGCCAGCAGGCGACAGCCTTTGAGCTACGAGCAGTACTTC
>TRBV28|many|TRBJ2-4|.
CASSQQGGSNIQYF
TGTGCCAGCAGTCAACAGGGAGGATCTAACATTCAGTACTTC
>TRBV12-3/TRBV12-4|.|TRBJ1-6|.
CASSLVESPLHF
TGTGCCAGCAGTTTAGTGGAATCACCCCTCCACTTT
>TRBV28|.|TRBJ1-5|.
CASSLFGRVDQPQHF
TGTGCCAGCAGTTTATTTGGCAGGGTGGATCAGCCCCAGCATTTT
>TRBV20-1|few|TRBJ2-7|.
CSARDGGKGSLYF
TGCAGTGCTAGAGATGGAGGGAAGGGCTCGCTGTACTTC
>TRBV6-2/TRBV6-3|many|TRBJ2-7|.
CASSYSRQSYEQYF
TGTGCCAGCAGTTACTCTAGACAGTCCTACGAGCAGTACTTC
>TRBV28|few|TRBJ2-3|TRBD1
CASSIPSTGGHTQYF
TGTGCCAGCAGTATCCCATCTACAGGGGGCCATACGCAGTATTTT
>TRBV30|.|TRBJ1-2|.
CAWAGKNYGYTF
TGTGCCTGGGCCGGGAAGAACTATGGCTACACCTTC
>TRBV7-2|.|TRBJ2-2|.
CASSRSSTEELFF
TGTGCCAGCAGCAGGTCTTCCACCGAGGAGCTGTTTTTT
>TRBV9|once|TRBJ2-1|TRBD1
CASSVELGGNEETQFF
TGTGCCAGCAGCGTAGAACTAGGGGGCAATGAAGAGACCCAGTTCTTC
>TRBV2|few|TRBJ1-2|.
CASTILQGGENGYTF
TGTGCCAGCACCATATTACAGGGAGGAGAAAATGGCTACACCTTC
>TRBV6-2/TRBV6-3|many|TRBJ2-7|.
CASSFRPSSYEQYF
TGTGCCAGCAGCTTCCGCCCGAGCTCCTACGAGCAGTACTTC
>TRBV6-6|many|TRBJ2-7|.
CASSYSDLGTYEQYF
TGTGCCAGCAGTTACTCGGACCTGGGGACCTACGAGCAGTACTTC
>TRBV4-3|few|TRBJ2-3|.
CAGSGADTQYF
TGCGCCGGCAGTGGCGCAGATACGCAGTATTTT
>TRBV10-2|many|TRBJ2-1|TRBD2
CASSESLLAGGYNEQFF
TGCGCCAGCAGTGAGTCTTTACTAGCGGGGGGATACAATGAGCAGTTCTTC
>TRBV29-1|.|TRBJ2-7|TRBD2
CSVRPGLAYEQYF
TGCAGCGTCCGTCCGGGACTAGCTTACGAGCAGTACTTC
>TRBV30|many|TRBJ2-7|TRBD1
CAWSSGQGSYEQYF
TGTGCCTGGAGTAGCGGACAGGGGAGCTACGAGCAGTACTTC
>TRBV12-3/TRBV12-4|many|TRBJ1-1|.
CASSFVGRTEAFF
TGTGCCAGCAGTTTTGTGGGGCGGACTGAAGCTTTCTTT
>TRBV29-1|many|TRBJ2-7|.
CSVEESGNYEQYF
TGCAGCGTTGAAGAGTCGGGGAACTACGAGCAGTACTTC
>TRBV30|.|TRBJ1-3|.
CAWRQGSSGNTIYF
TGTGCCTGGAGGCAGGGATCCTCTGGAAACACCATATATTTT
>TRBV9|many|TRBJ2-3|TRBD2
CASSVARVAGDTQYF
TGTGCCAGCAGCGTAGCTAGGGTAGCGGGAGATACGCAGTATTTT
>TRBV7-9|.|TRBJ2-1|.
CASSTGPGGEQFF
TGTGCCAGCAGCACTGGCCCCGGCGGTGAGCAGTTCTTC
>TRBV6-5|many|TRBJ1-4|.
CASSSDRATNEKLFF
TGTGCCAGCAGTTCCGACCGTGCAACTAATGAAAAACTGTTTTTT
>TRBV12-3/TRBV12-4|many|TRBJ1-1|.
CASSGQLNTEAFF
TGTGCCAGCAGCGGACAGTTGAACACTGAAGCTTTCTTT
>TRBV7-3|many|TRBJ2-6|.
CASSEDTYSGANVLTF
TGTGCCAGCAGCGAAGACACTTACTCTGGGGCCAACGTCCTGACTTTC
>TRBV19|once|TRBJ2-3|TRBD2
CASSEMWNSGTDTQYF
TGTGCCAGTAGTGAAATGTGGAATAGCGGGACAGATACGCAGTATTTT
>TRBV20-1|.|TRBJ1-1|TRBD1
CSARTGGCTEAFF
TGCAGTGCTAGGACAGGGGGATGCACTGAAGCTTTCTTT
>TRBV5-1|many|TRBJ2-1|TRBD1
CASSLGTGINNEQFF
TGCGCCAGCAGCTTGGGGACAGGGATAAACAATGAGCAGTTCTTC
>TRBV5-1|few|TRBJ2-2|.
CASSLERQAGRTGERFF
TGCGCCAGCAGCTTGGAACGACAGGCAGGGAGGACCGGGGAGCGGTTTTTT
>TRBV27|few|TRBJ2-3|TRBD2
CASSFQAGGWDTQYF
TGTGCCAGCAGTTTTCAAGCGGGGGGGTGGGATACGCAGTATTTT
>TRBV6-2/TRBV6-3|many|TRBJ1-1|.
CASSTIGSGYSNTEAFF
TGTGCCAGCAGTACAATCGGATCAGGGTACTCGAACACTGAAGCTTTCTTT
>TRBV6-6|many|TRBJ2-3|.
CASHRDFPSTDTQYF
TGTGCCAGCCACCGGGACTTCCCGAGCACAGATACGCAGTATTTT